A selection of T cell receptor beta chains follows, all from one sample in a study of PD-L1 blockade in urothelial cancer. Clones were sequenced by immunoSEQ multiplex PCR, and TCRdb holds only the in-frame ones, with some missing. The sample has approximately 90,000 clones, 84% seen once. This specimen was PBMCs, taken around atezolizumab (anti-PD-L1) treatment. The receptors were sampled from a man aged 55 to 70 with urothelial cancer. CDR3s include the opening cysteine and the closing phenylalanine or tryptophan. Fields, in order: clone size, J gene, D gene, V gene, CDR3 DNA, CDR3 protein. The D gene is left open where the match is weak. Only part of the rows carry a size: once, few, many, or a class if the clone is expanded.

abundance: .
j_gene: TRBJ1-4
d_gene: .
v_gene: TRBV4-3
CDR3nt: TGCGCCAGCAGCCAATCTGGTAGGGGGGGTAATGAAAAACTGTTTTTT
CDR3aa: CASSQSGRGGNEKLFF

abundance: .
j_gene: TRBJ1-2
d_gene: .
v_gene: TRBV10-1
CDR3nt: TGCGCCAGCAGTCCCTTCAAGGGGGGGGGCCTTAACTATGGCTACACCTTC
CDR3aa: CASSPFKGGGLNYGYTF

abundance: .
j_gene: TRBJ2-2
d_gene: .
v_gene: TRBV7-2
CDR3nt: TGTGCCAGCAGCTTTATCCGGGGCGGGGAGCTGTTTTTT
CDR3aa: CASSFIRGGELFF

abundance: .
j_gene: TRBJ2-6
d_gene: TRBD1
v_gene: TRBV7-2
CDR3nt: TGTGCCAGCAGCCGCCTGGGGGACAGTTTCTCTGGGGCCAACGTCCTGACTTTC
CDR3aa: CASSRLGDSFSGANVLTF

abundance: .
j_gene: TRBJ1-5
d_gene: .
v_gene: TRBV6-5
CDR3nt: TGTGCCAGCAGTTACACCAGGGATAGCAATCAGCCCCAGCATTTT
CDR3aa: CASSYTRDSNQPQHF

abundance: .
j_gene: TRBJ2-2
d_gene: .
v_gene: TRBV30
CDR3nt: TGTGCCTGGAGTTGGGGGGACACCGGGGAGCTGTTTTTT
CDR3aa: CAWSWGDTGELFF

abundance: .
j_gene: TRBJ2-3
d_gene: .
v_gene: TRBV7-3
CDR3nt: TGTGCCAGCAGCTTAGGGGGGGGCCCAGATACGCAGTATTTT
CDR3aa: CASSLGGGPDTQYF

abundance: .
j_gene: TRBJ1-2
d_gene: .
v_gene: TRBV30
CDR3nt: TGTGCCTGGAGTGTACGAGTCAGGGATTTAAGTGGCTACACCTTC
CDR3aa: CAWSVRVRDLSGYTF

abundance: few
j_gene: TRBJ1-1
d_gene: .
v_gene: TRBV6-5
CDR3nt: TGTGCCAGCAGTCCCGACAGGACCGTCACTGAAGCTTTCTTT
CDR3aa: CASSPDRTVTEAFF

abundance: .
j_gene: TRBJ1-3
d_gene: .
v_gene: TRBV19
CDR3nt: TGTGCCAGTAGTTTCTACGGGACTGGAAACACCATATATTTT
CDR3aa: CASSFYGTGNTIYF

abundance: .
j_gene: TRBJ2-3
d_gene: TRBD2
v_gene: TRBV7-9
CDR3nt: TGTGCCAGCAGCCAAGGGCTAGCGGCCACAGATACGCAGTATTTT
CDR3aa: CASSQGLAATDTQYF

abundance: once
j_gene: TRBJ1-2
d_gene: .
v_gene: TRBV9
CDR3nt: TGTGCCAGCAGCGCAAGGGAGGGAGGGAGAGTTTATGGCTACACCTTC
CDR3aa: CASSAREGGRVYGYTF

abundance: .
j_gene: TRBJ1-1
d_gene: TRBD1
v_gene: TRBV7-2
CDR3nt: TGTGCCAGCAGCCCGGACAGGGGGCCCACTGAAGCTTTCTTT
CDR3aa: CASSPDRGPTEAFF

abundance: .
j_gene: TRBJ1-2
d_gene: .
v_gene: TRBV5-6
CDR3nt: TGTGCCAGCAGCTTTTTAGGCGGCGAATCCTATGGCTACACCTTC
CDR3aa: CASSFLGGESYGYTF

abundance: .
j_gene: TRBJ1-5
d_gene: .
v_gene: TRBV6-1
CDR3nt: TGTGCCAGCAGTGGAGACTATAGGCAGCCCCAGCATTTT
CDR3aa: CASSGDYRQPQHF

abundance: .
j_gene: TRBJ1-1
d_gene: .
v_gene: TRBV2
CDR3nt: TGTGCCAGCATGAGGTCGGTATCGATCAGGGGACCCACTGAAGCTTTCTTT
CDR3aa: CASMRSVSIRGPTEAFF

abundance: .
j_gene: TRBJ1-5
d_gene: .
v_gene: TRBV11-2
CDR3nt: TGTGCCAGCAGCCCCCCGGGTCAGCCCCAGCATTTT
CDR3aa: CASSPPGQPQHF

abundance: .
j_gene: TRBJ2-1
d_gene: TRBD2
v_gene: TRBV5-6
CDR3nt: TGTGCCAGCAGGGGGCTTAGCGGGGGGGATGAGCAGTTCTTC
CDR3aa: CASRGLSGGDEQFF

abundance: .
j_gene: TRBJ2-1
d_gene: TRBD2
v_gene: TRBV7-2
CDR3nt: TGTGCCAGCAGCCCCGATCGTCGACTAGCGGAATACAATGAGCAGTTCTTC
CDR3aa: CASSPDRRLAEYNEQFF

abundance: .
j_gene: TRBJ1-2
d_gene: .
v_gene: TRBV29-1
CDR3nt: TGCAGCGTTGAGGGACCGGGGGTGGCCGGCTACACCTTC
CDR3aa: CSVEGPGVAGYTF

abundance: .
j_gene: TRBJ2-1
d_gene: TRBD1
v_gene: TRBV5-4
CDR3nt: TGTGCCAGCAACCGTGGGTCGGCCGGGACAGGGTTGAGCTCCTACAATGAGCAGTTCTTC
CDR3aa: CASNRGSAGTGLSSYNEQFF

abundance: .
j_gene: TRBJ1-1
d_gene: .
v_gene: TRBV4-1
CDR3nt: TGCGCCAGCAGCCAAATAGACAGACAGAACACTGAAGCTTTCTTT
CDR3aa: CASSQIDRQNTEAFF

abundance: .
j_gene: TRBJ1-1
d_gene: .
v_gene: TRBV7-8
CDR3nt: TGTGCCAGCAGCTTCAGGGAGGGCACTGAAGCTTTCTTT
CDR3aa: CASSFREGTEAFF

abundance: .
j_gene: TRBJ2-1
d_gene: .
v_gene: TRBV7-2
CDR3nt: TGTGCCAGCAGCTTATTTGACGGGAATGAGCAGTTCTTC
CDR3aa: CASSLFDGNEQFF